This record looks at one T cell receptor (beta chain) sequence and its context. The CDR3 has 16 amino acids. Trimming pared 0 bases from V and 8 bases from J, leaving 20 bases between. Germline values: CDR1 SGHRS, CDR2 YFSETQ. Treatment noted: around 19 received Ad26.COV2.S at low or high dose, single or two shots; 5 received placebo; per-sample allocation not given. Samples came from day 63 after the first vaccine or placebo injection. This person who donated was an adult of 18-55 years in Boston. The data originate from a study of Ad26.COV2.S vaccination and SARS-CoV-2 variants. Looking at the study overall: Enrollment placed the donor in the COV1001 Ad26.COV2.S trial arm. Dosing was one shot or two shots 56 days apart.

Using immunoSEQ multiplex PCR, the repertoire was profiled, and TCRdb retains in-frame clones only, with some absent. The table lists about 420,000 clones, more than 75% of them singletons. Source: peripheral blood, taken in a trial of Ad26.COV2.S vaccine versus placebo. The source of this sequence is a person between 18 and 65 years old who received the Ad26.COV2.S COVID-19 vaccine or a placebo. This chain connects TRBV5-1 to TRBJ1-2; D gene unclear. The CDR3 loop is CASSLDLGWSGRGYTF. CDR3 in DNA: TGCGCCAGCAGCTTGGATCTGGGATGGTCGGGTCGGGGCTACACCTTC.